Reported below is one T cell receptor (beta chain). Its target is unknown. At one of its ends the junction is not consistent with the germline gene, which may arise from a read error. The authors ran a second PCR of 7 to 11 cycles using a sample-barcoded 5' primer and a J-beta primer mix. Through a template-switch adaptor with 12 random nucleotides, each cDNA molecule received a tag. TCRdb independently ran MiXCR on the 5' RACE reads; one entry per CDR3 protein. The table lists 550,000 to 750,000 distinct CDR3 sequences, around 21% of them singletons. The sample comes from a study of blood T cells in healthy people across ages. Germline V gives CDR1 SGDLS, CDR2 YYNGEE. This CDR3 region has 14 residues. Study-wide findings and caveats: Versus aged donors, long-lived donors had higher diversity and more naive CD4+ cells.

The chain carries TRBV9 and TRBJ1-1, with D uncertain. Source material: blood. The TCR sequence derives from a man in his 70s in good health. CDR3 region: CASSVEAGITEALF. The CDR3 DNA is TGTGCCAGCAGCGTAGAGGCTGGGATCACTGAAGCTTTGTTT.